Below, one T cell receptor beta chain is given with its context. Its antigen is not known. CDR3 size: 16 residues. Trimming took off 1 base at V and 3 bases at J, with 10 bases between the two ends. Germline CDR1 is SGHTA and CDR2 is FQGNSA. TCRdb keeps only in-frame clones here, not all; method: immunoSEQ multiplex PCR. Among about 480,000 clones listed, around 88% were seen once. This record belongs to a study of Ad26.COV2.S vaccination and SARS-CoV-2 variants. Study-level background: Dosing was one shot or two shots 56 days apart. Overall study results and limits: Total responses of T cells may have been underestimated by the analyses of TCR breadth and depth.

Treatment of the sample: roughly 19 received Ad26.COV2.S at low or high dose, single or two shots; about five received placebo; per-sample allocation not given. Samples were taken on day 63 after the first vaccine or placebo injection. Adults aged 18-55 years in Boston included the donor. An Ad26 vector carrying the Wuhan-strain SARS-CoV-2 spike served as the vaccine. This sequence was found in a person aged 18-60 years who received the Ad26.COV2.S COVID-19 vaccine or a placebo. This sequence joins TRBV7-2 and TRBJ2-6; D is unclear. Sequenced here: peripheral blood, sampled in a trial of Ad26.COV2.S vaccine versus placebo. In DNA form, the CDR3 reads TGTGCCAGCAGCTTAGGGCCGCGAGGTGGGGCCAACGTCCTGACTTTC. Amino acid sequence: CASSLGPRGGANVLTF.